A single sample is the source of the 15 T cell receptor beta chains below, sequenced in a study of cytomegalovirus exposure and HLA in healthy donors. PCR amplification relied on 60 Vbeta primers (plus 13 Jbeta primers). Clones were read by immunoSEQ multiplex PCR, and TCRdb kept only the in-frame ones, dropping some. Among around 120,000 clones, 75% to 90% were seen once, and the ten largest hold 7.5% to 9%. Sample: PBMCs. The receptors shown here come from a female donor in good health and CMV-seropositive.

The V call is TRBV5-1, the J call TRBJ1-3; possible D gene TRBD1, 6 bases. V lost 4 bases to trimming and J lost 2 bases, with 10 bases between them. The CDR3 is 14 residues long. Germline-derived CDR1 and CDR2 are SGHRS and YFSETQ. The chain's CDR3 is CASSQGQAGNTIYF. In DNA, the CDR3 is TGCGCCAGCAGCCAGGGACAAGCTGGAAACACCATATATTTT.

With regard to this clone: The junction and the germline gene differ at one end; a read error may be behind it. The chain combines TRBV7-7 with TRBJ2-4; 8 bases match TRBD1. Germline V gives CDR1 SSHAT, CDR2 FNYEAQ (reference sequence). The CDR3 runs to 20 residues. CDR3 in DNA: TGTGCTAGCAGCTTAGCGATACTAAGTCAGGGGGCGTTGGACAAAAACATTCAGTACTTC. Protein: CASSLAILSQGALDKNIQYF.

V gene TRBV4-2 combines with J gene TRBJ2-5; TRBD1 agrees at 10 bases. The DNA end is a closer match to TRBJ2-7, so the J assignment may be wrong. CDR3 length equals 15 residues. Germline CDR1 reads LGHNA; CDR2 reads YNFKEQ. CDR3 coding DNA: TGTGCCAGCAGCCAACCGGGACAGGGGTCCTACGAGCAGTACTTC. Its protein product is CASSQPGQGSYEQYF.

J is TRBJ2-7 and V is TRBV27; TRBD1 aligns across 11 bases. Germline CDR1 MNHEY, CDR2 SMNVEV (reference sequence). The CDR3 covers 15 residues. Germline trimming cut 4 bases from V and 4 bases from J; bases unmatched to any gene: 6. The CDR3 DNA follows: TGTGCCAGCAGTTCTGCCGGGACAGGGGGATACGAGCAGTACTTC. This translates into CASSSAGTGGYEQYF.

Note on this clone: The junction departs from the called germline gene at one end, perhaps through a read error. The chain couples TRBV19 to TRBJ1-4; 7 positions agree with TRBD1. The CDR3 is made up of 13 amino acids. Germline V gene sequence: CDR1 LNHDA, CDR2 SQIVND (reference sequence). The CDR3 protein is CASSPIGTGTAHF. The CDR3, as DNA: TGTGCCAGTAGTCCGATAGGGACCGGGACAGCGCATTTT.

CDR3 in amino acids: CASSPPRSRTRLDSPLHF. CDR3 sequence (DNA): TGTGCCAGCTCACCACCGAGGAGTCGAACACGCTTGGATTCACCCCTCCACTTT. The rearrangement links TRBV18 to TRBJ1-6, with D hard to call. The CDR3 runs 18 residues. Germline CDR1 is KGHSH and CDR2 is LQKENI. The ends were cut back, 0 bases at V and 8 bases at J, with 20 bases in the middle.

The V and J genes are TRBV5-1 and TRBJ1-1, with D uncertain. Trimming took off 2 bases at V and 1 base at J, with 3 bases between the two ends. The CDR3 totals 12 residues. Germline V lookup: CDR1 SGHRS, CDR2 YFSETQ. The CDR3 spells CASSFGNTEAFF. DNA of the CDR3: TGCGCCAGCAGCTTCGGGAACACTGAAGCTTTCTTT.

The chain combines TRBV30 with TRBJ2-3; TRBD1 matches 9 bases. The CDR3 is 15 amino acids. Germline CDR1 GTSNPN, CDR2 SVGIG (reference sequence). J was trimmed by 6 bases and V by 2 bases; bases with no gene match: 9. CDR3 in DNA: TGTGCCTGGAGTCGGACAGGGGTTCAGCAGGATACGCAGTATTTT. It translates to CAWSRTGVQQDTQYF.

V is TRBV6-5 and J is TRBJ1-1; possibly TRBD1 for D (6 bases). The CDR3 is 14 residues long. The ends were cut back, 0 bases at V and 5 bases at J, with 10 bases in the middle. From germline, CDR1 is MNHEY and CDR2 SVGAGI. As DNA, the CDR3 is TGTGCCAGCAGTTACTCGATAAGGGGGACTGAAGCTTTCTTT. Its protein is CASSYSIRGTEAFF.

The rearrangement joins TRBV5-1 to TRBJ2-1; 9 bases are a match to TRBD1. The CDR3 is 13 amino acids. The V segment lost 3 bases and the J segment 10 bases; nucleotides outside the gene matches: 5. In germline, CDR1 is SGHRS, CDR2 YFSETQ. The CDR3 coding sequence is TGCGCCAGCAGCTCTACAGGGGGCAGGGAGCAGTTCTTC. Its translation: CASSSTGGREQFF.

Written as DNA, the CDR3 is TGTGCCAGCAGCTTAGGGGCCCAATACAATGAGCAGTTCTTC. Translated: CASSLGAQYNEQFF. The chain links TRBV13 to TRBJ2-1; no reliable D call. Germline V gives CDR1 PRHDT, CDR2 FYEKMQ (reference sequence). The CDR3 runs 14 residues. Trimming removed 0 bases at V and 4 bases at J, with 7 bases between.

The CDR3 protein is CASSPDISTNEKLFF. As DNA, the CDR3 is TGTGCCAGCAGCCCCGACATATCAACTAATGAAAAACTGTTTTTT. The J gene is TRBJ1-4, the V gene TRBV7-2, with D uncertain. In germline, CDR1 is SGHTA, CDR2 FQGNSA. V was pared by 5 bases and J by 0 bases, with 10 bases between. This CDR3 has 15 amino acids.

The chain has TRBV6-5 and TRBJ2-7, with D perhaps TRBD1 (7 bases). CDR3 size: 13 residues. Germline-derived CDR1 and CDR2 are MNHEY and SVGAGI. V lost 5 bases and J lost 5, with 13 bases in between. The CDR3: CASSGGTVNEQYF. The DNA of the CDR3 is TGTGCCAGCAGTGGGGGGACAGTCAACGAGCAGTACTTC.

The chain uses TRBV28 and TRBJ2-7; weak D call: TRBD2 (7 bases). Germline CDR1 MDHEN, CDR2 SYDVKM. V gave up 6 bases and J gave up 2 bases, with 20 bases separating them. CDR3 length equals 16 residues. CDR3 region: CASSLPGGGHTYEQYF. The CDR3 bases are TGTGCCAGCAGCCTCCCGGGGGGCGGACACACCTACGAGCAGTACTTC.

The chain recombines TRBV5-1 with TRBJ1-6; TRBD1 matches at 8 bases. The trim removed 6 bases at V and 8 bases at J, leaving 13 bases unmatched. CDR1 and CDR2 (germline): SGHRS, YFSETQ. CDR3 size: 16 residues. The CDR3 DNA is TGCGCCAGCAACTTTTTAGGAGACAGGGGACATTCACCCCTCCACTTT. This translates into CASNFLGDRGHSPLHF.